This paragraph reports one T cell receptor beta chain. CDR1 and CDR2 from the germline V gene are SGHRS and YFSETQ. Trimming took 2 bases from V and 2 from J; bases not matched to a gene: 4. The CDR3 consists of 15 residues. The sample belongs to a study of blood T cell repertoires in COVID-19. The wider study: Collection of acute and convalescent COVID-19 samples took place in the United States, Italy and Spain.

Per the study methods: Reference gene primer amplification gave nucleated cell count estimates. Data came from immunoSEQ multiplex PCR; TCRdb stores just in-frame clones and leaves some out. V, J and clone size were drawn from that table, and D and trimming were deduced from the DNA. The sample holds 80,000 to 95,000 clones, over 60% seen once. This TCR was recovered from a woman older than 75 with active or convalescent COVID-19. The chain recombines TRBV5-1 with TRBJ2-7, with 10 bases lining up with TRBD1. The specimen sequenced was peripheral blood. For the CDR3, the DNA is TGCGCCAGCAGCTTTGGGACAGGGGCTGCCTACGAGCAGTACTTC. This encodes CASSFGTGAAYEQYF.